This paragraph reports one T cell receptor beta chain. A much larger clone sits a single nucleotide away, making a read error possible. This sample is drawn from a study of T cells in Graves' hyperthyroidism and ophthalmopathy. The V gene's germline CDR1 is LGHDT and CDR2 YNNKEL (reference sequence). This CDR3 is built from 14 residues. RNA transcripts provided the source from which TCR beta CDR3 regions were amplified. First-round RT-PCR of the TCR CDR3 relied on the HTBI primer set. Using its own MiXCR run on the multiplex PCR reads, TCRdb lists one record per CDR3 protein. The sample includes hundreds of thousands of distinct CDR3 sequences, 15% to 20% of them seen just once.

This receptor was obtained from a woman in her 30s with Graves' hyperthyroidism. The rearrangement links TRBV3-1 to TRBJ2-2; 9 bases map to TRBD1. Sequencing was done on a sample of blood. This chain's CDR3 is CARSPVPGQGRLFF. The CDR3 DNA reads as TGTGCCAGGAGCCCCGTCCCGGGACAGGGAAGGCTGTTTTTT.